This TCR beta chain was sequenced for a study of shared clonotypes between healthy human individuals. Whole-study results and caveats: Between a few donors, naive CD4 clonotypes were shared at a level of approximately 5%.

The naive CD8 subset, CD45RO-negative cells positively selected for CCR7, excluded terminally differentiated effector memory CD45RA+ cells. The authors ran the assay at deep level. Clones were read by immunoSEQ multiplex PCR, and TCRdb kept only the in-frame ones, dropping some. The table has about 2 million clones, about 95% seen once; the top ten hold 1.2%. A word on this clone: What it binds is not known.

Sequenced: naive CD8+ T cells sorted from blood. The TCR comes from a man in his late teens or twenties in good health.

CDR3 nucleotides: TGTGCCAGCAGCTTAACTGGCGTGCATACGCAGTATTTT. The encoded protein is CASSLTGVHTQYF. The chain is built from TRBV7-2 and TRBJ2-3; D gene uncertain. Germline CDR1 SGHTA, CDR2 FQGNSA. V gave up 2 bases and J gave up 7 bases, with 10 bases separating them. CDR3 length: 13 residues.